The next 5 T cell receptor beta chains were all read from a single sample in a study of T cells after yellow fever vaccination. MiXCR, run by TCRdb on the 5' RACE reads, gives a single entry per CDR3 protein. In the table there are hundreds of thousands of distinct CDR3 sequences, 12% of which are singletons. The sequencing used PBMCs, collected on the day of the yellow fever booster vaccination. These receptors were taken from a man aged 25-45 years who received the YFV17D yellow fever vaccine.

The chain is built from TRBV20-1 and TRBJ2-5, with D unresolved. V was clipped by 4 bases and J by 5 bases, with 14 bases between them. Germline values: CDR1 DFQATT, CDR2 SNEGSKA (reference sequence). The CDR3 is 13 amino acids. The CDR3 sequence is CSAISVVGETQYF. The CDR3 DNA is TGCAGTGCTATATCGGTCGTAGGGGAGACCCAGTACTTC.

This clonotype was observed a single time. Germline is not matched at one junction end, which may reflect a read error. The gene calls are TRBV5-1 and TRBJ2-2; TRBD2 agrees at 14 bases. CDR3 size: 17 residues. Germline CDR1 is SGHRS and CDR2 is YFSETQ. The CDR3 region has the DNA TGCGCCGGCAGCTTGCCCGGGACTAGCGGGAGTTCCGGGGAGCTGTTTTTT. Its protein product is CAGSLPGTSGSSGELFF.

The chain joins TRBV7-3 to TRBJ2-1, with 10 bases aligning to TRBD1. Germline CDR1 is SGHTA and CDR2 is FQGTGA. Unmatched junction bases numbered 9, after V lost 4 bases and J lost 3 bases. The CDR3 is made up of 17 amino acids. The chain's CDR3 is CASSSTGQGGIYNEQFF. The CDR3 nucleotides are TGTGCCAGCAGCTCTACCGGACAGGGGGGAATCTACAATGAGCAGTTCTTC.

This clonotype showed up many times. An end of the junction does not agree with germline; a read error may underlie this. The chain combines TRBV5-1 with TRBJ2-1; 8 nucleotides agree with TRBD2. The CDR3 has 16 residues. Germline CDR1 is SGHRS and CDR2 is YFSETQ. In DNA, the CDR3 is TGTGCCAGCAGCTTAGAGGCGGGGGGCTCCTACAATGAGCAGTTCTTC. Its protein product is CASSLEAGGSYNEQFF.

The chain is built from TRBV7-6 and TRBJ2-1, with 10 positions matching TRBD1. Germline V gene sequence: CDR1 SGHVS, CDR2 FNYEAQ. V shed 5 bases, J shed 4 bases, and the junction held 11 bases outside the gene matches. This CDR3 has 17 amino acids. CDR3 nucleotide sequence: TGTGCCAGCAGCCAAGGGGTCTCGGGACAGGGGTACAATGAGCAGTTCTTC. It translates to CASSQGVSGQGYNEQFF.